The text below deals with one TCR beta chain. The antigen it recognizes is unknown. The record has no base qualities; no much larger clone is one base away. These data come from a study of shared clonotypes between healthy human individuals (dated by TCRdb to about 2020). Regarding the research as a whole: The cohort included a few men and a couple of women between 18 and 49 years of age. For each donor, CD4 naive and CD4 memory were each run on three plates, CD8 naive on two plates, and CD8 memory on one plate. The study deeply sequenced blood TCR repertoires of several healthy adults to estimate repertoire size and the extent of clonotype sharing between individuals. To increase sequencing depth and limit assay-specific biases, different laboratories used diverse techniques to prepare libraries and sequence TCR repertoires. Per donor, leukapheresis produced somewhere between about 0.9 and 9.5 billion PBMCs. What the study reported, not specific to this receptor: Incomplete sequencing was indicated by rarefaction of sorted-subset datasets, despite the large sequencing depth. Based on pairwise subsampling, the degree of clonotype sharing among donors was expected to be affected by sequencing depth. Approximately 5% of naive CD4, around 4% of naive CD8, about 2.1% of memory CD4, and around 0.42% of memory CD8 clonotypes were shared across four donors. Higher generation probabilities were observed for clonotypes shared by all four sorted-subset donors than for non-shared clonotypes. Because the study included only a small number of donors, the genetic and exposure-history diversity represented was limited. Larger estimated clonotype richness was generally found for naive subsets than for memory subsets. Only blood was sampled, and tissue TCR repertoires likely differ from those in blood.

The donors were healthy, HIV-negative adults with no recently reported acute infections or vaccinations. All donors were Caucasian adults living in Nashville, Tennessee, USA. CD4+ T cells were enriched by magnetic negative selection, after which naive cells were positively selected on CD45RA and the negative fraction was taken as the memory subset. After blood collection by leukapheresis, PBMCs were isolated using Ficoll-Histopaque density gradient centrifugation and then cryopreserved in the vapor phase of liquid nitrogen. Analytical flow cytometry was used to check the purity and quantity of each magnetically sorted T cell population. Genomic DNA was isolated from each sorted fraction and quantified by UV absorbance on a Nanodrop 2000c. Per the germline V gene, MNHEY is the CDR1 and SVGAGI is the CDR2. There are 13 amino acids in the CDR3, from cysteine to phenylalanine inclusive. The retained sequence is limited to the CDR3, 39 bases, with the frame set at the first base. V ends up 8 bases short and J 8 bases short, with an unmatched junction base count of 8.

Using the deep immunoSEQ assay, multiplex PCR amplified TCR CDR3 regions from genomic DNA. Extracted genomic DNA from each cell subset was distributed evenly across all wells of several immunoSEQ 96-well plates, and each plate was treated as a replicate. For sorted subsets, about 200 ng genomic DNA, equal to about 30,000 T cell genomes, was loaded into each replicate PCR. Purified libraries were quantified with a Qubit 3.0 fluorometer, sized on a Bioanalyzer 2100, and re-quantified with the KAPA Library Quantification kit. Every immunoSEQ 96-well plate was sequenced on a separate single-read 150-cycle Illumina NextSeq 550 flow cell. The paper's data handling went like this. Because the immunoSEQ output included only junctional sequences and no quality scores, the filtering could not be the same as the filtering used for full-length reads. Sequences were annotated with PyIR, a Python wrapper for IgBLAST v1.9, using IMGT germline references to assign V/J genes and CDR3. Reads with weak V/J assignments (E-value above 1e-6), missing CDR3, stop codons, out-of-frame junctions, or ambiguous translated residues were removed. V3J clonotypes were defined as sequences sharing an identical inferred V gene, J gene, and CDR3 amino acid sequence. Percentage overlap between repertoires was calculated by dividing the number of shared unique clonotypes by the size of the smaller repertoire. Repertoire richness was assessed with RTK rarefaction, the Chao1 estimator, and Recon v2.1 estimates of unobserved clonotypes. Generation probabilities were computed with OLGA for all TCRbeta clonotypes obtained by the gDNA method from a handful of donors. TCRdb carries this immuneACCESS record with in-frame sequences only. Its versions omit some clonotypes, under half of them owing to an unresolved V gene in the studies checked, with the rest unexplained. That table is the source of V, J and clone size, and D and trimming were worked out from the DNA. This sample has more than 2 million clones in its table, and 85% to 95% of those were observed once. The ten biggest clones cover 0.1% to 0.15% of the sample.

Sample: naive CD4+ T cells sorted from blood. The cell subset or site tag for this specimen amounts to: CD45RA+ positively selected. The sequence joins TRBV6-5 to TRBJ2-4; 8 central bases correspond to TRBD2. This sequence originates from a man younger than 35 in good health. CDR3 loop: CASGRLAMDIQYF. The nucleotide sequence is given as TGTGCCAGCGGGCGACTAGCGATGGACATTCAGTACTTC.